This T cell receptor (beta chain) is from a study of beta chain features in type 1 diabetes. The germline CDR1 and CDR2 sequences are SGHRS and YFSETQ. V was pared by 1 base and J by 5 bases, with 15 bases between. The CDR3 covers 15 residues. Expressed TCRB transcripts were sequenced because the isolated RNA had all been reverse transcribed beforehand. Using immunoSEQ multiplex PCR, the repertoire was profiled, and TCRdb retains in-frame clones only, with some absent. The profile shows about 340,000 clones, less than 10% of them singletons. The rearrangement joins TRBV5-1 to TRBJ2-5, with a weak D call TRBD2 (5 bases). This clonotype originated in a woman aged 18 to 35 in good health. Sequences were obtained from central memory CD4+ T cells from blood. CDR3 sequence reads: CASSLLGERTETQYF. The CDR3 DNA reads as TGCGCCAGCAGCTTGTTGGGAGAACGGACGGAGACCCAGTACTTC.